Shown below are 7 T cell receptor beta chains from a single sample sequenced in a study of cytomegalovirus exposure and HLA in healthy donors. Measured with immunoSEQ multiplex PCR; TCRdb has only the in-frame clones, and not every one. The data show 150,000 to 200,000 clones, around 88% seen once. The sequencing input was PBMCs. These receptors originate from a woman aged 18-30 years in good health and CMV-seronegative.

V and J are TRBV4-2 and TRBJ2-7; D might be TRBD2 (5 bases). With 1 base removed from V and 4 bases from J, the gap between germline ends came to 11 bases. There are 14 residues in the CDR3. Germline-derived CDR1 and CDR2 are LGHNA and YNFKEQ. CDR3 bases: TGTGCCAGCAGCCAAGTACTAGAGGCTTACGAGCAGTACTTC. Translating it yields CASSQVLEAYEQYF.

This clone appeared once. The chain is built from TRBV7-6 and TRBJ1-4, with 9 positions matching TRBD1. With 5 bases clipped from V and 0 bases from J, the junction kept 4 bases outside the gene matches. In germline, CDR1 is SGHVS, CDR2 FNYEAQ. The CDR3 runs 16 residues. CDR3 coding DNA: TGTGCCAGCAGCCCTAGGACAGGGGCAACTAATGAAAAACTGTTTTTT. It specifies CASSPRTGATNEKLFF.

In DNA, the CDR3 is TGTGCCAGCAGAGATACCGGGTCCGCGAACACCGGGGAGCTGTTTTTT. Translation gives CASRDTGSANTGELFF. The chain links TRBV2 to TRBJ2-2; no clear D. V lost 6 bases and J 0 bases, leaving 14 bases between the germline ends. Germline V gene data show CDR1 as SNHLY and CDR2 as FYNNEI. The CDR3 extends over 16 amino acids. Filled out from reference TRBV2 and TRBJ2-2, the complete variable domain reads EPEVTQTPSHQVTQMGQEVILRCVPISNHLYFYWYRQILGQKVEFLVSFYNNEISEKSEIFDDQFSVERPDGSNFTLKIRSTKLEDSAMYFCASRDTGSANTGELFFGEGSRLTVL.

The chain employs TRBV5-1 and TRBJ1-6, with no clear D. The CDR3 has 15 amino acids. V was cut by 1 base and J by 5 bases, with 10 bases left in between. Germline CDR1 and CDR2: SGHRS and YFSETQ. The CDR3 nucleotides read TGCGCCAGCAGCTTGAACACAGACCATAATTCACCCCTCCACTTT. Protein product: CASSLNTDHNSPLHF.

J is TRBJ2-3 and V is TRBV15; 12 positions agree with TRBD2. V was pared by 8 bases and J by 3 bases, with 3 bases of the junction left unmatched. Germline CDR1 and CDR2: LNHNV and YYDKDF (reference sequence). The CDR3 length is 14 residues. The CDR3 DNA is TGTGCCACCGCCGGGACTAGCGGGACAGATACGCAGTATTTT. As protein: CATAGTSGTDTQYF.

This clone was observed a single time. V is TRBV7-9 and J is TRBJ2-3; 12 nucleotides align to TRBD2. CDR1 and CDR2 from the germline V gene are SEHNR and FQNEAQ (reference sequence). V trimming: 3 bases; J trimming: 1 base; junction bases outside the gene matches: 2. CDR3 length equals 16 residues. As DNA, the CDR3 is TGTGCCAGCAGCTTTCTAGCGGGAGGGCGCACAGATACGCAGTATTTT. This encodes CASSFLAGGRTDTQYF.

The chain's CDR3 is CASLGGMDGYTF. DNA of the CDR3: TGTGCCAGCCTCGGGGGGATGGATGGCTACACCTTC. The rearrangement uses TRBV2 and TRBJ1-2; D is possibly TRBD1 (5 bases). CDR3 length: 12 residues. CDR1 is SNHLY, CDR2 FYNNEI, per germline. The V gene lost 8 bases and the J gene lost 6 bases, with 13 bases spanning the gap. The full variable domain, in which reference TRBV2 and TRBJ1-2 provide the parts outside the CDR3, is EPEVTQTPSHQVTQMGQEVILRCVPISNHLYFYWYRQILGQKVEFLVSFYNNEISEKSEIFDDQFSVERPDGSNFTLKIRSTKLEDSAMYFCASLGGMDGYTFGSGTRLTVV.